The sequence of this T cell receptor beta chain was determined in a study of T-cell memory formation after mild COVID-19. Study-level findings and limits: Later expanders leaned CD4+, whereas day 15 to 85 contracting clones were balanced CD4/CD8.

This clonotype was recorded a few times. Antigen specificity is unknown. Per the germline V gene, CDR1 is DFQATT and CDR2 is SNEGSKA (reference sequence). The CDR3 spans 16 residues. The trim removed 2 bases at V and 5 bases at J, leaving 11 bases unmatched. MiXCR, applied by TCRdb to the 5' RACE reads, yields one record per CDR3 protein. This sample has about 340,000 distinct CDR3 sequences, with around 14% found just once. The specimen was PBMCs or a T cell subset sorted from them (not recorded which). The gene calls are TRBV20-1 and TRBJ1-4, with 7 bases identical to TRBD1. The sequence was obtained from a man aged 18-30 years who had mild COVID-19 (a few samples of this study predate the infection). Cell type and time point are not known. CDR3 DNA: TGCAGTGCTAGACCCCACAGGGGCGGTCCCAATGAAAAACTGTTTTTT. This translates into CSARPHRGGPNEKLFF.